The 16 T cell receptor beta chains listed next were all sequenced from one sample in a study of blood T cell repertoires in COVID-19. Profiled with immunoSEQ multiplex PCR; TCRdb holds only in-frame clones, not every one. Among about 58,000 clones listed, 60% to 85% were seen once. The specimen was peripheral blood. Source of these receptors: a human donor in a cohort sampled during active COVID-19.

V is TRBV28 and J is TRBJ2-7; 8 nucleotides match TRBD1. Germline V CDR1 and CDR2: MDHEN, SYDVKM. After removal of 5 bases from V and 1 base from J, the junction contained 10 bases not matched to a gene. The CDR3 extends over 16 amino acids. Written as DNA, the CDR3 is TGTGCCAGCAGTGATTTCGCCGGGACAGGATCCTACGAGCAGTACTTC. The encoded protein is CASSDFAGTGSYEQYF.

This clone showed up just once. The rearrangement uses TRBV6-5 and TRBJ2-5, with 7 bases identical to TRBD1. Germline loops: CDR1 MNHEY, CDR2 SVGAGI. J gave up 4 bases and V 2 bases, and 4 bases lay outside the gene matches. CDR3 length: 14 amino acids. The CDR3 here is CASSYTGVGETQYF. The DNA for the CDR3 is TGTGCCAGCAGTTACACAGGGGTGGGAGAGACCCAGTACTTC.

This clone was seen once. J is TRBJ2-3 and V is TRBV2, with D uncertain. The length of the CDR3 is 14 residues. The germline CDR1 and CDR2 sequences are SNHLY and FYNNEI. V was pared by 0 bases and J by 1 base, with 5 bases between. CDR3 sequence (DNA): TGTGCCAGCAGTGAAGCGCTAGGCACAGATACGCAGTATTTT. It codes for CASSEALGTDTQYF.

This clone was recorded many times. The chain carries TRBV5-6 and TRBJ2-7; the D gene is possibly TRBD1 (5 bases). Between the trimmed V and J ends, which lost 2 bases and 4 bases, there was a span of 16 bases. Germline V gene sequence: CDR1 SGHDT, CDR2 YYEEEE. The CDR3 spans 15 residues. Written as DNA, the CDR3 is TGTGCCAGCAGCTTCTGGGGCGGATCGGAGTACGAGCAGTACTTC. This translates into CASSFWGGSEYEQYF.

The V gene is TRBV19, the J gene TRBJ2-2, with D possibly matching TRBD2 (6 bases). CDR1 LNHDA and CDR2 SQIVND come from the germline V gene (reference sequence). Trimming cost V 6 bases and J 5 bases, with 10 bases left between them. The CDR3 extends over 13 amino acids. DNA of the CDR3: TGTGCCAGTAGCCTCCTAGCGACCGGGGAGCTGTTTTTT. Amino acids: CASSLLATGELFF.

V is TRBV15 and J is TRBJ2-7; 7 nucleotides line up with TRBD2. The junction had 6 bases not matched to a gene; V was cut back by 0 bases and J by 4 bases. There are 15 residues in the CDR3. The germline gives CDR1 LNHNV, CDR2 YYDKDF (reference sequence). Here the CDR3 reads CATSREGGGVYEQYF. The DNA of the CDR3 is TGTGCCACCAGCAGAGAGGGCGGGGGAGTGTACGAGCAGTACTTC. The full variable domain, completed using reference TRBV15 and TRBJ2-7, is DAMVIQNPRYQVTQFGKPVTLSCSQTLNHNVMYWYQQKSSQAPKLLFHYYDKDFNNEADTPDNFQSRRPNTSFCFLDIRSPGLGDTAMYLCATSREGGGVYEQYFGPGTRLTVT.

This clone has a handful of counts. This chain uses TRBV7-2 with TRBJ1-5, with 8 bases identical to TRBD1. Trimming at V came to 4 bases and at J to 4 bases, leaving 3 bases not matched to a gene. Germline CDR1 SGHTA, CDR2 FQGNSA. This CDR3 has 14 amino acids. The CDR3 DNA reads as TGTGCCAGCAGCTACGGGACAGGTAATCAGCCCCAGCATTTT. Translating gives CASSYGTGNQPQHF.

This clone was detected once. The chain is built from TRBV15 and TRBJ2-3; 9 positions match TRBD1. CDR3 length: 14 amino acids. The J segment lost 7 bases and the V segment lost 8 bases, leaving 10 bases of the junction unmatched. Germline V gene data show CDR1 as LNHNV and CDR2 as YYDKDF (reference sequence). The CDR3 DNA follows: TGTGCCACCTCCGGGACAGGGTGGTCAAATACGCAGTATTTT. This codes for CATSGTGWSNTQYF.

The genes are TRBV27 and TRBJ2-7; 8 bases are shared with TRBD1. Trimming at V came to 5 bases and at J to 3 bases, leaving 12 bases not matched to a gene. The CDR3 has 16 residues. Germline V gene sequence: CDR1 MNHEY, CDR2 SMNVEV (reference sequence). The CDR3 DNA is TGTGCCAGCAGTATCCGGAACCCCAGGGGGCTCTACGAGCAGTACTTC. It specifies CASSIRNPRGLYEQYF.

The V call is TRBV9, the J call TRBJ2-7; D is unresolved. The V end was cut by 0 bases, the J end by 1 base, with 8 bases between. This CDR3 is built from 14 residues. Germline V gives CDR1 SGDLS, CDR2 YYNGEE. CDR3 coding DNA: TGTGCCAGCAGCGTAGAGCCGGGTTCCTACGAGCAGTACTTC. It is translated as CASSVEPGSYEQYF.

The chain carries TRBV28 and TRBJ2-1, with TRBD2 matching 9 bases. Germline values: CDR1 MDHEN, CDR2 SYDVKM. Germline trimming cut 4 bases from V and 0 bases from J; bases unmatched to any gene: 13. CDR3 length equals 19 residues. The chain's CDR3 is CASSYWGGRATSSYNEQFF. The CDR3 DNA reads as TGTGCCAGCAGTTATTGGGGCGGGAGGGCCACTAGCTCCTACAATGAGCAGTTCTTC. The complete variable domain, with remaining parts taken from reference TRBV28 and TRBJ2-1, reads DVKVTQSSRYLVKRTGEKVFLECVQDMDHENMFWYRQDPGLGLRLIYFSYDVKMKEKGDIPEGYSVSREKKERFSLILESASTNQTSMYLCASSYWGGRATSSYNEQFFGPGTRLTVL.

The chain recombines TRBV21-1 with TRBJ2-6; TRBD2 reflects the table's D call only, with no check against the DNA. TRBV21-1 is tagged as a pseudogene. The CDR3 consists of 19 residues. The DNA for the CDR3 is TGTGCCAGAGAACCCGGTAGCGGGAGGGCCTTATCTGGGGCCAACGTCCTGACTTTC. This gives the protein CAREPGSGRALSGANVLTF.

This chain uses TRBV2 with TRBJ1-2; 10 nucleotides agree with TRBD1. The V gene end was trimmed by 6 bases and the J gene end by 3 bases; junction bases not matched to a gene: 1. This CDR3 is built from 13 residues. The germline V gene encodes CDR1 SNHLY and CDR2 FYNNEI. CDR3 in DNA: TGTGCCAGCAGGGGGACAGGGGACTATGGCTACACCTTC. Residues: CASRGTGDYGYTF. The complete variable domain, with remaining parts taken from reference TRBV2 and TRBJ1-2, reads EPEVTQTPSHQVTQMGQEVILRCVPISNHLYFYWYRQILGQKVEFLVSFYNNEISEKSEIFDDQFSVERPDGSNFTLKIRSTKLEDSAMYFCASRGTGDYGYTFGSGTRLTVV.

The chain couples TRBV5-5 to TRBJ1-3; 10 bases fit TRBD1. Germline CDR1 and CDR2: SGHKS and YYEKEE (reference sequence). V was clipped by 4 bases and J by 4 bases; unmatched bases: 11. The CDR3 loop spans 17 amino acids. The CDR3 DNA sequence: TGTGCCAGCAGCCCGAACCAAGACAGGGGGCTCGGAAACACCATATATTTT. It translates to CASSPNQDRGLGNTIYF.

Judged by abundance, this clone is medium-sized. The CDR3 region is CASSEDISSGNTIYF. Here the CDR3 DNA reads TGTGCCAGCAGTGAAGACATTTCCTCTGGAAACACCATATATTTT. This chain joins TRBV6-1 and TRBJ1-3; no clear D gene. CDR3 length: 15 amino acids. V was clipped by 1 base and J by 0 bases, with 7 bases between them. Germline V CDR1 and CDR2: MNHNS, SASEGT.

The chain links TRBV9 to TRBJ1-1, with a tentative D call TRBD1 (6 bases). Trimming pared 0 bases from V and 1 base from J, leaving 16 bases between. The germline V gene has CDR1 SGDLS and CDR2 YYNGEE. This CDR3 is 17 amino acids long. The chain's CDR3 is CASSVEVPGQPNTEAFF. DNA for the CDR3: TGTGCCAGCAGCGTAGAAGTTCCGGGACAACCGAACACTGAAGCTTTCTTT.